Each of the 25 T cell receptor beta chains below was sequenced from the same sample in a study of blood T cell repertoires in COVID-19 (dated by TCRdb to the early 2020s). Preparation of the library involved the immunoSEQ multiplex PCR assay. TCRdb limited this immuneACCESS table to in-frame rearrangements with V and J called. A share of clones is missing; checked studies link under half to unresolved V genes, and the rest is unexplained. Present in this sample are approximately 230,000 clones, around 88% of which were seen just once. Jointly, the top ten make up roughly 6% of the sample. Specimen: peripheral blood. The receptor source for this set is a woman between 25 and 40 years old with COVID-19, enrolled during active disease.

This sequence joins TRBV10-3 and TRBJ1-5; weak D call: TRBD1 (6 bases). CDR3 size: 15 residues. V dropped 2 bases and J dropped 4 bases, with 12 bases sitting between them. Germline loops: CDR1 ENHRY, CDR2 SYGVKD. CDR3 in DNA: TGTGCCATCAGTGAGACAGGGCCGGCGAATCAGCCCCAGCATTTT. Encoded protein: CAISETGPANQPQHF.

V is TRBV3-1 (or the pseudogene TRBV3-2) and J is TRBJ2-7; the match to TRBD2 covers 8 bases. The length of the CDR3 is 14 residues. Losses at the gene ends were 1 base for V and 1 base for J; bases not matched to a gene: 0. Germline CDR1 reads LGHDT; CDR2 reads YNNKEL (reference sequence). CDR3 nucleotides: TGTGCCAGCAGCCAAGCGGGGGGGTCCTACGAGCAGTACTTC. Translating it yields CASSQAGGSYEQYF.

The CDR3 region is CASSSPGRVGETQYF. CDR3 coding DNA: TGTGCCAGCAGTTCCCCCGGGAGGGTCGGAGAGACCCAGTACTTC. The rearrangement uses TRBV28 and TRBJ2-5, with 8 bases lining up with TRBD2. Trimming at V came to 4 bases and at J to 4 bases, leaving 8 bases not matched to a gene. CDR3 size: 15 residues. Per germline, CDR1 MDHEN and CDR2 SYDVKM.

This clone has more than one count but fewer than ten. This CDR3 is also generated by other DNA sequences in the sample. The chain links TRBV5-4 to TRBJ1-2, with a tentative D call TRBD1 (6 bases). CDR3 length: 14 amino acids. Trimming pared 1 base from V and 4 bases from J, leaving 11 bases between. Germline values: CDR1 SGHNT, CDR2 YYREEE (reference sequence). The chain's CDR3 is CASSLPDRSYGYTF. The DNA for the CDR3 is TGTGCCAGCAGCTTGCCCGACAGGAGCTATGGCTACACCTTC.

The rearrangement links TRBV9 to TRBJ2-1; no clear D. In germline, CDR1 is SGDLS, CDR2 YYNGEE. The germline V and J ends were trimmed by 0 bases and 0 bases, with 16 bases remaining between them. The CDR3 has 18 amino acids. This CDR3 reads CASSVGGPTKHSYNEQFF. DNA for the CDR3: TGTGCCAGCAGCGTAGGAGGTCCGACGAAACACTCCTACAATGAGCAGTTCTTC.

The CDR3 DNA follows: TGTGCCAGCAGAACCCGGACAGATACGCAGTATTTT. Translated, it gives CASRTRTDTQYF. The chain couples TRBV6-5 to TRBJ2-3; D remains ambiguous. The CDR3 loop spans 12 amino acids. In germline, CDR1 is MNHEY, CDR2 SVGAGI. V lost 6 bases and J 3 bases, leaving 7 bases between the germline ends.

The rearrangement links TRBV9 to TRBJ1-1; 9 nucleotides match TRBD1. The CDR3 length is 16 residues. CDR1 is SGDLS, CDR2 YYNGEE, per germline. V was pared by 3 bases and J by 4 bases, with 10 bases of the junction left unmatched. CDR3 loop: CASSDRDRDFGTEAFF. In DNA form, the CDR3 reads TGTGCCAGCAGCGACCGGGACAGGGATTTTGGCACTGAAGCTTTCTTT.

The chain couples TRBV14 to TRBJ2-3; possibly TRBD2 for D (5 bases). The germline V gene encodes CDR1 SGHDN and CDR2 FVKESK. The length of the CDR3 is 17 residues. Trimming stripped 3 bases from V and 5 bases from J, with 21 bases between. In nucleotides, the CDR3 is TGTGCCAGCAGCCAGAGCGCGTGGGAGACGGGGAGAGATACGCAGTATTTT. It is translated as CASSQSAWETGRDTQYF.

This clone occurred once. In nucleotides, the CDR3 is TGCGCCAGCAGCCAACTGGGCACACACACAGATACGCAGTATTTT. Residues: CASSQLGTHTDTQYF. The chain joins TRBV4-3 to TRBJ2-3; D not certain. The CDR3 loop spans 15 amino acids. CDR1 and CDR2 from the germline V gene are LGHNA and YSLEER. Trimming pared 2 bases from V and 2 bases from J, leaving 11 bases between.

The chain couples TRBV5-8 to TRBJ2-1, with 8 bases matching TRBD2. The CDR3 runs to 17 residues. J was trimmed by 0 bases and V by 3 bases; bases with no gene match: 8. Looked up from germline, CDR1 is SGHTS and CDR2 is YDEGEE. Written as DNA, the CDR3 is TGTGCCAGCAGCTCGGAGAGGACTAGCCTCTCCTACAATGAGCAGTTCTTC. Translated: CASSSERTSLSYNEQFF.

V and J are TRBV9 and TRBJ1-1; D possibly corresponds to TRBD1 (6 bases). Trimming took 2 bases from V and 7 from J, leaving 24 bases between them. The CDR3 has 17 residues. Germline-derived CDR1 and CDR2 are SGDLS and YYNGEE. The CDR3 spells CASSVIDWGHIPLEAFF. CDR3 in DNA: TGTGCCAGCAGCGTCATCGATTGGGGACACATACCGCTTGAAGCTTTCTTT.

This chain joins TRBV2 and TRBJ2-5, with 8 bases lining up with TRBD1. With 5 bases clipped from V and 5 bases from J, the junction kept 4 bases outside the gene matches. The CDR3 runs to 13 residues. Germline CDR1 is SNHLY and CDR2 is FYNNEI. In DNA, the CDR3 is TGTGCCAGCAGTAGGGACAGGCAGGAGACCCAGTACTTC. This sequence encodes CASSRDRQETQYF.

The chain recombines TRBV7-9 with TRBJ1-2; 7 bases fit TRBD1. V gave up 5 bases and J gave up 2 bases; unmatched junction bases: 5. CDR1 is SEHNR, CDR2 FQNEAQ, per germline (reference sequence). The CDR3 length is 14 residues. The CDR3 coding sequence is TGTGCCAGCAGCAAGACAGGGTCCAACTATGGCTACACCTTC. The encoded protein is CASSKTGSNYGYTF.

This chain links TRBV21-1 with TRBJ2-7; the D call of TRBD2 is as the table states it, not checked on the DNA. TRBV21-1 is flagged as a pseudogene. The CDR3 extends over 15 amino acids. CDR3 coding DNA: TGTGCCAGCAGCAAAGCCCTATTCTACCCGTCCGAGCAGTACGTC. Translation: CASSKALFYPSEQYV.

CDR3 amino acids: CASSFRAGGADTQYF. CDR3 in DNA: TGTGCCAGCAGTTTCAGGGCGGGGGGGGCAGATACGCAGTATTTT. The V call is TRBV28, the J call TRBJ2-3; 9 nucleotides line up with TRBD2. V shed 3 bases, J shed 4 bases, and the junction held 5 bases outside the gene matches. The CDR3 spans 15 residues. CDR1 and CDR2 from the germline V gene are MDHEN and SYDVKM.

This clone was counted a single time. This sequence joins TRBV7-2 and TRBJ2-7; tentative D call: TRBD2 (7 bases). The CDR3 spans 15 residues. In germline, CDR1 is SGHTA, CDR2 FQGNSA. Trimming shortened V by 5 bases and J by 4 bases, and 18 bases separated the two germline ends. The CDR3 coding sequence is TGTGCCAGCAGCCCCTCAAGGGGGGGGCGTTACGAGCAGTACTTC. Translating it yields CASSPSRGGRYEQYF.

The chain links TRBV7-9 to TRBJ1-2, with 9 bases aligning to TRBD1. J was trimmed by 8 bases and V by 5 bases; bases with no gene match: 12. Germline V gene data show CDR1 as SEHNR and CDR2 as FQNEAQ (reference sequence). There are 15 residues in the CDR3. Here the CDR3 reads CASSVLTGQGSGYTF. DNA of the CDR3: TGTGCCAGCAGCGTACTGACGGGACAGGGTTCGGGCTACACCTTC. Using reference TRBV7-9 and TRBJ1-2 for the parts outside the CDR3, the full variable domain is DTGVSQNPRHKITKRGQNVTFRCDPISEHNRLYWYRQTLGQGPEFLTYFQNEAQLEKSRLLSDRFSAERPKGSFSTLEIQRTEQGDSAMYLCASSVLTGQGSGYTFGSGTRLTVV.

The genes are TRBV27 and TRBJ2-1, with 9 nucleotides matching TRBD2. Per the germline V gene, CDR1 is MNHEY and CDR2 is SMNVEV (reference sequence). The J segment lost 10 bases and the V segment lost 10 bases, leaving 17 bases of the junction unmatched. CDR3 length equals 15 residues. CDR3 amino acids: CATRTYSGRFREQFF. DNA of the CDR3: TGTGCCACCCGAACCTATAGCGGGAGATTTCGGGAGCAGTTCTTC.

The rearrangement links TRBV5-6 to TRBJ2-6; weak D call: TRBD2 (6 bases). The V end lost 0 bases, the J end lost 3 bases, and 13 bases lay between the germline ends. The germline V gene encodes CDR1 SGHDT and CDR2 YYEEEE. This CDR3 has 17 amino acids. The CDR3 nucleotides read TGTGCCAGCAGCTTGGCCGGTTGGAGGGGTGGGGCCAACGTCCTGACTTTC. The encoded protein is CASSLAGWRGGANVLTF.

The chain combines TRBV19 with TRBJ1-2, with 9 bases fitting TRBD1. This CDR3 has 11 residues. The V gene's germline CDR1 is LNHDA and CDR2 SQIVND (reference sequence). Unmatched junction bases numbered 8, after V lost 8 bases and J lost 13 bases. CDR3 in DNA: TGTGCCAGTGGCCGGACAGGGGACCCCACCTTC. Translating gives CASGRTGDPTF. Drawing the rest from reference TRBV19 and TRBJ1-2, the complete variable domain is DGGITQSPKYLFRKEGQNVTLSCEQNLNHDAMYWYRQDPGQGLRLIYYSQIVNDFQKGDIAEGYSVSREKKESFPLTVTSAQKNPTAFYLCASGRTGDPTFGSGTRLTVV.

This rearrangement joins TRBV19 to TRBJ2-3; 9 nucleotides align to TRBD2. CDR1 is LNHDA, CDR2 SQIVND, per germline (reference sequence). The CDR3 contains 16 residues. V lost 4 bases, J lost 3 bases, and 8 bases stayed unmatched. CDR3 sequence (DNA): TGTGCCAGTAGTACCTCTGGGGCGGGGGGGACAGATACGCAGTATTTT. Protein product: CASSTSGAGGTDTQYF.

The V gene is TRBV27, the J gene TRBJ2-1; D is unresolved. Germline V lookup: CDR1 MNHEY, CDR2 SMNVEV (reference sequence). Trimming took 5 bases from V and 7 from J, leaving 15 bases between them. The CDR3 is 14 residues long. Here the CDR3 DNA reads TGTGCCAGCAGTGAATCCCCCCCGGGTAATGAGCAGTTCTTC. Translated: CASSESPPGNEQFF.

The CDR3 loop reads CASRGQGSYNEQFF. The CDR3 DNA sequence: TGTGCCAGTCGGGGACAGGGTTCCTACAATGAGCAGTTCTTC. The chain links TRBV19 to TRBJ2-1; 9 positions match TRBD1. In germline, CDR1 is LNHDA, CDR2 SQIVND (reference sequence). V lost 8 bases to trimming and J lost 1 base; unmatched junction nucleotides: 3. CDR3 size: 14 residues.

V gene TRBV25-1 combines with J gene TRBJ1-4, with TRBD1 matching 12 bases. Germline V lookup: CDR1 MGHDK, CDR2 SYGVNS. The CDR3 length is 18 residues. Trimming at V came to 2 bases and at J to 8 bases, leaving 12 bases not matched to a gene. CDR3 nucleotides: TGTGCCAGCAGTGAAGGTCCCGGGACAGGGGGCGCTGGGGAAAAACTGTTTTTT. This translates into CASSEGPGTGGAGEKLFF.

This chain joins TRBV10-3 and TRBJ2-2; 9 nucleotides match TRBD2. Germline V gene data show CDR1 as ENHRY and CDR2 as SYGVKD. Trimming cost V 7 bases and J 3 bases; bases outside gene matches: 3. This CDR3 is built from 14 residues. CDR3 sequence: CAITQREDTGELFF. CDR3 nucleotide sequence: TGTGCCATCACGCAGCGGGAGGACACCGGGGAGCTGTTTTTT.